This TCR beta chain is drawn from a study of beta chain features in type 1 diabetes. Only a few counts were recorded for this clone. In total, each donor contributed a single heparinised blood draw that averaged roughly 110 mL. The V gene's germline CDR1 is SGHRS and CDR2 YFSETQ. The V and J ends lost 0 bases and 8 bases respectively, with 8 bases between them. The CDR3 is 12 amino acids. Expressed TCRB transcripts were sequenced because the entire RNA isolate underwent reverse transcription. Measured with immunoSEQ multiplex PCR; TCRdb has only the in-frame clones, and not every one. The repertoire holds 250,000 or so clones, with 25% to 35% as singletons.

This clonotype was sampled from a man aged 25 to 40 in good health. The chain joins TRBV5-1 to TRBJ1-2, with a tentative D call TRBD1 (5 bases). What was sequenced was central memory CD4+ T cells from blood. The CDR3 region has the DNA TGCGCCAGCAGCTTGGTAGGGGACGGCTACACCTTC. It codes for CASSLVGDGYTF. Full variable domain (outside the CDR3, taken from reference TRBV5-1 and TRBJ1-2): KAGVTQTPRYLIKTRGQQVTLSCSPISGHRSVSWYQQTPGQGLQFLFEYFSETQRNKGNFPGRFSGRQFSNSRSEMNVSTLELGDSALYLCASSLVGDGYTFGSGTRLTVV.